Listed below are T cell receptor beta chains from one sample, sequenced in a study of shared clonotypes between healthy human individuals. Some clones are missing from TCRdb's copy, which holds only in-frame ones; the method was immunoSEQ multiplex PCR. Among under 1,100,000 clones listed, under 80% were seen once. Material: memory CD4+ T cells sorted from blood. These receptors came from a man aged 18-30 years in good health. Both conserved end residues are part of each CDR3. The D gene is left open where the match is weak. Size is stated for part of the rows, as once, few or many counts, or as a class when the clone is expanded.

>TRBD1|few|TRBJ1-4|TRBV18
CASSPPRTGRNEKLFF
TGTGCCAGCTCACCACCAAGGACAGGGAGGAATGAAAAACTGTTTTTT
>NA|NA|TRBJ2-7|TRBV5-1
CASSFGGLTEQYF
TGCGCCAGCAGCTTCGGAGGGTTAACCGAGCAGTACTTC
>TRBD1|NA|TRBJ2-7|TRBV9
CASSAGTATYEQYF
TGTGCCAGCAGCGCTGGGACAGCCACCTACGAGCAGTACTTC
>TRBD1|NA|TRBJ2-3|TRBV9
CASSPRTGLSTDTQYF
TGTGCCAGCAGCCCCCGGACAGGGTTAAGCACAGATACGCAGTATTTT
>NA|NA|TRBJ1-6|TRBV27
CASSLSTVQNSPLHF
TGTGCCAGCAGTTTATCAACGGTTCAGAATTCACCCCTCCACTTT
>TRBD1|NA|TRBJ1-2|TRBV18
CASRHGQGYGYTF
TGTGCCAGCCGCCATGGACAGGGATATGGCTACACCTTC
>TRBD1|few|TRBJ2-1|TRBV18
CASSPPNMGQYNEQFF
TGTGCCAGCTCACCGCCGAACATGGGACAGTACAATGAGCAGTTCTTC
>NA|once|TRBJ1-1|TRBV19
CASSESPGRRSTEAFF
TGTGCCAGTAGTGAAAGCCCAGGACGTCGGAGCACTGAAGCTTTCTTT
>NA|NA|TRBJ2-5|TRBV14
CASSQGGAQETQYF
TGTGCCAGCAGCCAAGGCGGGGCACAAGAGACCCAGTACTTC
>NA|few|TRBJ2-2|TRBV11-3
CASSSPWTGNTGELFF
TGTGCCAGCAGCTCCCCTTGGACGGGGAACACCGGGGAGCTGTTTTTT
>TRBD1|once|TRBJ2-1|TRBV6-6
CASSTTGQGSNEQFF
TGTGCCAGCAGTACAACGGGACAGGGGTCCAATGAGCAGTTCTTC
>NA|NA|TRBJ2-5|TRBV7-8
CASSLSSAQETQYF
TGTGCCAGCAGCCTGTCTAGCGCACAAGAGACCCAGTACTTC
>NA|NA|TRBJ1-2|TRBV5-1
CASSGGTGNRLGYTF
TGCGCCAGCAGCGGCGGAACAGGTAATCGTCTCGGCTACACCTTC
>TRBD2|NA|TRBJ2-5|TRBV7-8
CASSELLAGGQETQYF
TGTGCCAGCAGTGAATTGCTAGCGGGAGGACAAGAGACCCAGTACTTC
>NA|few|TRBJ1-4|TRBV2
CASSLGPGRDEKLFF
TGTGCCAGCAGTTTGGGACCGGGTCGTGATGAAAAACTGTTTTTT
>NA|NA|TRBJ1-3|TRBV6-6
CASSPARSGNTIYF
TGTGCCAGCAGTCCGGCGAGGAGCGGAAACACCATATATTTT
>TRBD1|few|TRBJ2-7|TRBV29-1
CSVEPKGAVTGEQYF
TGCAGCGTTGAACCTAAGGGGGCAGTAACTGGCGAGCAGTACTTC
>NA|NA|TRBJ1-1|TRBV5-1
CASSVQEYTEAFF
TGCGCCAGCAGCGTACAGGAATACACTGAAGCTTTCTTT
>TRBD1|NA|TRBJ1-2|TRBV7-2
CASSPGTGRGGSYGYTF
TGTGCCAGCAGCCCCGGGACAGGGAGAGGGGGGTCCTATGGCTACACCTTC
>NA|NA|TRBJ2-3|TRBV30
CAWSPRSDTQYF
TGTGCCTGGAGTCCCAGGTCGGATACGCAGTATTTT
>NA|NA|TRBJ2-5|TRBV5-1
CASSLRGQETQYF
TGCGCCAGCAGCTTGCGGGGGCAAGAGACCCAGTACTTC
>TRBD2|once|TRBJ2-7|TRBV6-5
CASSYSTRGVYEQYF
TGTGCCAGCAGTTACTCGACCCGGGGGGTCTACGAGCAGTACTTC
>NA|few|TRBJ1-5|TRBV30
CAWSMTRLDQPQHF
TGTGCCTGGAGTATGACAAGGCTGGATCAGCCCCAGCATTTT
>TRBD2|NA|TRBJ2-3|TRBV4-1
CASSRQGIAGVFDTQYF
TGCGCCAGCAGCCGCCAAGGTATAGCGGGGGTTTTCGATACGCAGTATTTT
>NA|NA|TRBJ2-5|TRBV18
CASSPPRGETQYF
TGTGCCAGCTCACCCCCGCGAGGAGAGACCCAGTACTTC
>TRBD1|few|TRBJ2-7|TRBV27
CASRELGTGLNEQYF
TGTGCCAGCAGGGAACTCGGGACAGGGTTAAACGAGCAGTACTTC
>NA|NA|TRBJ1-3|TRBV7-9
CASRPSGGQGNTIYF
TGTGCCAGCAGACCCAGCGGGGGGCAAGGAAACACCATATATTTT
>NA|NA|TRBJ2-7|TRBV5-4
CASSLYQGNEQYF
TGTGCCAGCAGCTTGTACCAGGGCAACGAGCAGTACTTC
>NA|NA|TRBJ2-7|TRBV6-1
CASSEVIQLYEQYF
TGTGCCAGCAGTGAAGTGATCCAACTCTACGAGCAGTACTTC
>NA|once|TRBJ2-5|TRBV10-2
CASRSGMVKTQYF
TGCGCCAGCCGATCGGGGATGGTCAAGACCCAGTACTTC
>NA|once|TRBJ1-5|TRBV7-2
CASSPSRGYNQPQHF
TGTGCCAGCAGCCCCTCTCGCGGGTACAATCAGCCCCAGCATTTT
>NA|NA|TRBJ1-2|TRBV4-2
CASSQGIGKTSYTF
TGTGCCAGCAGCCAAGGTATCGGGAAAACTAGCTACACCTTC
>NA|NA|TRBJ1-1|TRBV11-2
CASSSQDGTEAFF
TGTGCCAGCAGCTCCCAAGACGGGACTGAAGCTTTCTTT
>NA|NA|TRBJ2-2|TRBV12-5
CASGLVPPGELFF
TGTGCTAGTGGTTTGGTGCCTCCCGGGGAGCTGTTTTTT
>TRBD2|NA|TRBJ2-5|TRBV10-3
CAIASGRTGGETQYF
TGTGCCATCGCTAGCGGGAGGACCGGCGGGGAGACCCAGTACTTC
>NA|NA|TRBJ1-5|TRBV5-5
CASSLSIYSNQPQHF
TGTGCCAGCAGCTTATCGATTTATAGCAATCAGCCCCAGCATTTT
>NA|NA|TRBJ1-5|TRBV19
CASSWKSINQPQHF
TGTGCCAGTAGCTGGAAAAGTATCAATCAGCCCCAGCATTTT
>NA|NA|TRBJ1-1|TRBV5-6
CASSLRLGVSMNTEAFF
TGTGCCAGCAGCTTGCGGCTCGGAGTCAGCATGAACACTGAAGCTTTCTTT
>TRBD2|NA|TRBJ2-1|TRBV7-2
CASSFGGLYNEQFF
TGTGCCAGCAGCTTCGGGGGGTTATACAATGAGCAGTTCTTC
>TRBD2|NA|TRBJ2-2|TRBV19
CASSIVSGGTGELFF
TGTGCCAGTAGTATAGTTAGCGGGGGGACCGGGGAGCTGTTTTTT
>NA|NA|TRBJ2-3|TRBV7-6
CASSFVWWDTQYF
TGTGCCAGCAGCTTCGTTTGGTGGGATACGCAGTATTTT
>NA|NA|TRBJ1-2|TRBV5-1
CASSIDLNYGYTF
TGCGCCAGCAGCATTGACCTTAACTATGGCTACACCTTC
>NA|many|TRBJ2-3|TRBV25-1
CASTPPGLQTDTQYF
TGTGCCAGCACCCCTCCGGGACTCCAAACAGATACGCAGTATTTT
>NA|few|TRBJ1-6|TRBV7-8
CASSNRYALHF
TGTGCCAGCAGCAATCGTTACGCCCTCCACTTT
>TRBD1|NA|TRBJ1-1|TRBV6-1
CASSVSDRVLTEAFF
TGTGCCAGCAGTGTATCGGACAGGGTACTCACTGAAGCTTTCTTT
>NA|NA|TRBJ1-1|TRBV28
CASSLQEGKLAFF
TGTGCCAGCAGTTTACAAGAGGGTAAATTAGCTTTCTTT
>NA|few|TRBJ1-1|TRBV18
CASSPDMNTEAFF
TGTGCCAGCTCACCCGACATGAACACTGAAGCTTTCTTT
>TRBD1|once|TRBJ2-3|TRBV2
CASRDRLNTDTQYF
TGTGCCAGCAGGGACAGGCTAAACACAGATACGCAGTATTTT
>NA|NA|TRBJ1-1|TRBV19
CASRSGTANTEAFF
TGTGCCAGTAGGTCCGGGACGGCGAACACTGAAGCTTTCTTT
>NA|NA|TRBJ1-6|TRBV30
CAWSQRGDSPLHF
TGTGCCTGGAGTCAAAGGGGGGATTCACCCCTCCACTTT